This T cell receptor beta chain appears in the sequencing data of a study of identical twins. Losses at the gene ends were 5 bases for V and 5 bases for J; bases not matched to a gene: 8. Germline CDR1 and CDR2: MDHEN and SYDVKM. The CDR3 loop spans 15 amino acids. The cDNA had a unique molecular identifier and a template-switch universal primer site. Each CDR3 protein gets one entry after TCRdb re-called the 5' RACE reads with MiXCR. The sample comprises approximately 210,000 distinct CDR3 sequences, around a tenth of which are singletons, and about 5.5% rests with the top ten. Study results and limitations: Models underestimated TCR alpha sharing (out-of-frame) in monozygotic twins. Beta clonotypes that were abundant in cord blood contained fewer insertions, a pattern absent from memory repertoires.

This clonotype was seen a few times. Its antigen is as yet unknown. The specimen sequenced was memory (CD45RO+) T cells sorted from blood. V gene TRBV28 combines with J gene TRBJ2-2; 7 bases match TRBD1. The clonotype was recovered from a woman aged 18-29 years in good health. The CDR3 sequence: CASSRGGAGTGELFF. The CDR3 DNA follows: TGTGCCAGCAGTCGAGGGGGCGCTGGGACCGGGGAGCTGTTTTTT.